These 2 T cell receptor beta chains share one sample of origin, sequenced in a study of blood T cell repertoires in COVID-19 (TCRdb year 2020). The method behind the library was the immunoSEQ multiplex PCR assay. As stored in TCRdb, this immuneACCESS dataset retains in-frame rearrangements with V and J assigned. A fraction of the clones does not appear; measured against another copy, unresolved V genes explain less than half of the discrepancy, and the remainder lacks a known reason. Within this sample are about 99,000 clones, with 84% of them counted one time only. Around 2% of the sample rests with the top ten. Specimen: peripheral blood. Receptor source: a man in his 70s with active or convalescent COVID-19.

This chain joins TRBV19 and TRBJ1-4; tentatively, D is TRBD1 (6 bases). Trimming stripped 4 bases from V and 0 bases from J, with 18 bases between. Germline CDR1 LNHDA, CDR2 SQIVND (reference sequence). The CDR3 consists of 18 residues. The CDR3 coding sequence is TGTGCCAGTAGTAATCCGGGACACCTACTTGCAACTAATGAAAAACTGTTTTTT. Translating gives CASSNPGHLLATNEKLFF.

This sequence joins TRBV19 and TRBJ1-5; TRBD1 matches at 9 bases. There are 16 residues in the CDR3. J gave up 6 bases and V 5 bases, and 11 bases lay outside the gene matches. Germline lookup yields CDR1 LNHDA and CDR2 SQIVND (reference sequence). Here the CDR3 DNA reads TGTGCCAGTAGTCCCGCCGGGACAGGGTTCAGTCAGCCCCAGCATTTT. Translating it yields CASSPAGTGFSQPQHF.